This T cell receptor (beta chain) was sequenced in a study of early T cells in non-severe SARS-CoV-2 infection. The CDR3 has 11 residues. Per germline, CDR1 SNHLY and CDR2 FYNNEI. V gave up 9 bases and J gave up 5 bases, with 10 bases separating them. TCRdb reanalysed the 5' RACE reads using MiXCR and keeps one entry per CDR3 protein. The data contain approximately 77,000 distinct CDR3 sequences, roughly a sixth of them singletons. In this sample, this clonotype turned up a few times. The TCR originated in an adult who was a healthcare worker with PCR-confirmed SARS-CoV-2 infection or an uninfected control (not recorded which). Sequenced input: whole blood. This rearrangement joins TRBV2 to TRBJ1-2; D is uncertain. The CDR3 bases are TGTGCCAGGTTGGCCGGGTATGGCTACACCTTC. It translates to CARLAGYGYTF.